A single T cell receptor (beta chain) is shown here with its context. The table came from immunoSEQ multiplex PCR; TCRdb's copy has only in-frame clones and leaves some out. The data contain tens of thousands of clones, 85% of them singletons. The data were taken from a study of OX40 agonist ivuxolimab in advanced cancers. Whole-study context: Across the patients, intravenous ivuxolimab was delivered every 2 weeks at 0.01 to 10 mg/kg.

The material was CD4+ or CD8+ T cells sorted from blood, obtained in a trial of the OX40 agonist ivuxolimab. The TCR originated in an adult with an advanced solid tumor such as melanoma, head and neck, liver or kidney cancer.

In nucleotides, the CDR3 is TGTGCCAGCAGCGACAGTGTAGCCAAAAACATTCAGTACTTC. Its translation is CASSDSVAKNIQYF. The chain couples TRBV25-1 to TRBJ2-4; perhaps TRBD1 as D (5 bases). CDR1 and CDR2 from the germline V gene are MGHDK and SYGVNS. The CDR3 contains 14 residues. Trimming stripped 6 bases from V and 0 bases from J, with 9 bases between. The variable domain in full, with the rest retrieved from reference TRBV25-1 and TRBJ2-4, is EADIYQTPRYLVIGTGKKITLECSQTMGHDKMYWYQQDPGMELHLIHYSYGVNSTEKGDLSSESTVSRIRTEHFPLTLESARPSHTSQYLCASSDSVAKNIQYFGAGTRLSVL.